A single sample gave rise to the 29 T cell receptor beta chains below, sequenced in a study of T cells in Graves' hyperthyroidism and ophthalmopathy. Researchers amplified the TCR beta CDR3 regions from RNA transcripts. First-round RT-PCR of the TCR CDR3 relied on the HTBI primer set. TCRdb re-called the multiplex PCR reads through MiXCR, storing one row per CDR3 protein. The sample includes 550,000 to 700,000 distinct CDR3 sequences, roughly 46% of them seen just once. The source material was peripheral blood or thyroid tissue (not recorded which). These receptors were collected from an adult woman with Graves' disease, either hyperthyroidism or ophthalmopathy (not recorded which).

This clonotype was observed many times. The V and J genes are TRBV20-1 and TRBJ1-1, with 7 bases lining up with TRBD1. Losses at the gene ends were 5 bases for V and 1 base for J; bases not matched to a gene: 13. The CDR3 length is 16 residues. Germline loops: CDR1 DFQATT, CDR2 SNEGSKA (reference sequence). CDR3 coding DNA: TGCAGTGCTCACGACAGGGTGGTTTATACGAACACTGAAGCTTTCTTT. Protein product: CSAHDRVVYTNTEAFF.

As concerns this clonotype: Likely a read error: the CDR3 ends without its conserved phenylalanine or tryptophan. The DNA is left out, because the CDR3 cannot be placed on it with certainty; the CDR3 is given as TCRdb lists it. The CDR3 sequence: CASSTSGTS. The rearrangement joins TRBV5-1 to TRBJ2-7; the table assigns TRBD2, which was not confirmed against the DNA. With termini counted, the CDR3 has 9 amino acids. The germline V gene has CDR1 SGHRS and CDR2 YFSETQ.

V and J are TRBV5-1 and TRBJ1-1, with TRBD1 matching 9 bases. This CDR3 has 13 residues. Looked up from germline, CDR1 is SGHRS and CDR2 is YFSETQ. V shed 7 bases, J shed 4 bases, and the junction held 5 bases outside the gene matches. Written as DNA, the CDR3 is TGCGCCAGCGGTACGACAGGGGGCACTGAAGCTTTCTTT. Translated: CASGTTGGTEAFF.

This clonotype was seen many times. This chain links TRBV4-1 with TRBJ1-5; TRBD1 might be the D (5 bases). Trimming removed 3 bases at V and 5 bases at J, with 17 bases between. The CDR3 has 16 residues. The V gene's germline CDR1 is MGHRA and CDR2 YSYEKL. CDR3 coding DNA: TGCGCCAGCAGCCAGCTGGGACGGAAAGTGTATCAGCCCCAGCATTTT. It is translated as CASSQLGRKVYQPQHF.

This clonotype was detected only a few times. This chain links TRBV19 with TRBJ1-1; no clear D. The germline CDR1 and CDR2 sequences are LNHDA and SQIVND (reference sequence). V was cut by 3 bases and J by 2 bases, with 13 bases left in between. The CDR3 consists of 15 residues. CDR3 in DNA: TGTGCCAGTAGTATGGCTCGCCAACTTAACACTGAAGCTTTCTTT. This encodes CASSMARQLNTEAFF.

The sample holds many counts of this clonotype. The chain uses TRBV7-8 and TRBJ2-7; D gene unclear. Germline V gives CDR1 SGHVS, CDR2 FQNEAQ. The CDR3 spans 12 residues. The V and J ends lost 5 bases and 3 bases respectively, with 8 bases between them. CDR3 bases: TGTGCCAGCAGCACAACCCTCTACGAGCAGTACTTC. Translating gives CASSTTLYEQYF.

CDR3 protein: CAISESGQGLSEAFF. CDR3 in DNA: TGTGCCATCAGTGAGTCGGGACAGGGGTTGTCTGAAGCTTTCTTT. The chain links TRBV10-3 to TRBJ1-1, with 10 bases that match TRBD1. With 0 bases clipped from V and 6 bases from J, the junction kept 4 bases outside the gene matches. Germline lookup yields CDR1 ENHRY and CDR2 SYGVKD. The CDR3 runs 15 residues.

The chain joins TRBV6-5 to TRBJ1-2, with a tentative D call TRBD1 (6 bases). The CDR3 length is 13 residues. V was clipped by 5 bases and J by 12 bases, with 19 bases between them. Germline CDR1 reads MNHEY; CDR2 reads SVGAGI. For the CDR3, the DNA is TGTGCCAGCAGTCCCCCCAGGGGTGGGGGAAACACCTTC. Protein: CASSPPRGGGNTF.

This clonotype was detected only a few times. The chain employs TRBV29-1 and TRBJ2-7, with 7 bases identical to TRBD1. The V and J ends lost 5 bases and 5 bases, in that order; junction bases with no gene match: 9. In germline, CDR1 is SQVTM, CDR2 ANQGSEA. The CDR3 sequence is 13 residues long. The DNA of the CDR3 is TGCAGCGTTCCACTACAGGGGCGCGACGAGCAGTACTTC. Residues: CSVPLQGRDEQYF.

The count of this clonotype is one. A single base separates this from a much larger clone, so it may be a read error. The gene calls are TRBV7-2 and TRBJ2-7; D remains unclear. The CDR3 loop spans 13 amino acids. CDR1 and CDR2 (germline): SGHTA, FQGNSA. Trimming took 5 bases from V and 2 from J, leaving 10 bases between them. The DNA for the CDR3 is TGTGCCAGCAGCCCTACCCGCCCCTACGAGCAGTACTTC. Translated, it gives CASSPTRPYEQYF.

The sample holds many counts of this clonotype. The chain uses TRBV2 and TRBJ1-5; no clear D gene. V was trimmed by 6 bases and J by 5 bases, leaving 8 bases between them. This CDR3 has 12 residues. From germline, CDR1 is SNHLY and CDR2 FYNNEI. The CDR3 DNA reads as TGTGCCAGCAGCGAAAGATATCAGCCCCAGCATTTT. This codes for CASSERYQPQHF.

This rearrangement joins TRBV28 to TRBJ2-7, with D unclear. Germline V gene sequence: CDR1 MDHEN, CDR2 SYDVKM. The CDR3 spans 13 residues. Between the trimmed V and J ends, which lost 1 base and 3 bases, there was a span of 7 bases. CDR3 region: CASSLLDGYEQYF. CDR3 DNA: TGTGCCAGCAGTTTATTAGATGGCTACGAGCAGTACTTC.

This clonotype was counted ten times or more. J is TRBJ1-5 and V is TRBV2; TRBD1 is a possible D gene (5 bases). Germline CDR1 is SNHLY and CDR2 is FYNNEI. The CDR3 contains 13 residues. The V and J ends lost 7 bases and 4 bases respectively, with 11 bases between them. The CDR3 region is CASMTDTNQPQHF. CDR3 coding DNA: TGTGCCAGCATGACAGACACTAATCAGCCCCAGCATTTT.

This clonotype was observed at least ten times. This rearrangement joins TRBV7-3 to TRBJ2-7; tentatively, D is TRBD2 (7 bases). From germline, CDR1 is SGHTA and CDR2 FQGTGA. The germline V and J ends were trimmed by 5 bases and 1 base, with 15 bases remaining between them. There are 15 residues in the CDR3. In DNA form, the CDR3 reads TGTGCCAGCAGCATAGGAGGGGGGGGGTCCTACGAGCAGTACTTC. It codes for CASSIGGGGSYEQYF.

The chain joins TRBV5-8 to TRBJ2-6; 7 nucleotides align to TRBD1. V lost 4 bases and J lost 1; bases outside the gene matches: 5. This CDR3 region has 16 residues. Germline CDR1 is SGHTS and CDR2 is YDEGEE. The CDR3 sequence is CASSTPTGSGANVLTF. CDR3 DNA sequence: TGTGCCAGCAGCACACCGACAGGGTCTGGGGCCAACGTCCTGACTTTC. Filled out from reference TRBV5-8 and TRBJ2-6, the complete variable domain reads EAGVTQSPTHLIKTRGQQATLRCSPISGHTSVYWYQQALGLGLQFLLWYDEGEERNRGNFPPRFSGRQFPNYSSELNVNALELEDSALYLCASSTPTGSGANVLTFGAGSRLTVL.

This chain joins TRBV29-1 and TRBJ1-1; D is possibly TRBD1 (5 bases). Per the germline V gene, CDR1 is SQVTM and CDR2 is ANQGSEA. The CDR3 has 15 residues. Trimming cost V 6 bases and J 1 base, with 18 bases left between them. CDR3 in amino acids: CSVTGLPKQNTEAFF. The DNA of the CDR3 is TGCAGCGTAACGGGACTCCCAAAACAGAACACTGAAGCTTTCTTT.

The J gene is TRBJ1-2, the V gene TRBV5-1; the match to TRBD1 covers 8 bases. The ends lost 4 bases at V and 4 bases at J; junction bases unmatched: 12. Germline CDR1 and CDR2: SGHRS and YFSETQ. This CDR3 is built from 16 residues. The CDR3 region has the DNA TGCGCCAGCAGCACGAAAGACAGGGGAAGAGGCTATGGCTACACCTTC. Its translation is CASSTKDRGRGYGYTF.

V is TRBV29-1 and J is TRBJ1-2, with D possibly being TRBD1 (5 bases). Germline V gives CDR1 SQVTM, CDR2 ANQGSEA. Trimming removed 8 bases at V and 5 bases at J, with 9 bases between. There are 10 residues in the CDR3. CDR3 residues: CSLGEYGYTF. Written as DNA, the CDR3 is TGCAGCTTAGGGGAGTATGGCTACACCTTC. Drawing the rest from reference TRBV29-1 and TRBJ1-2, the complete variable domain is SAVISQKPSRDICQRGTSLTIQCQVDSQVTMMFWYRQQPGQSLTLIATANQGSEATYESGFVIDKFPISRPNLTFSTLTVSNMSPEDSSIYLCSLGEYGYTFGSGTRLTVV.

In its sample, this clonotype was seen many times. The gene calls are TRBV3-1 and TRBJ1-1; D uncertain. The V end was cut by 3 bases, the J end by 0 bases, with 17 bases between. Germline CDR1 and CDR2: LGHDT and YNNKEL (reference sequence). CDR3 length equals 17 residues. CDR3: CASSHPGGGTLNTEAFF. CDR3 DNA sequence: TGTGCCAGCAGCCACCCCGGAGGAGGAACCCTGAACACTGAAGCTTTCTTT.

This chain joins TRBV10-3 and TRBJ1-2; maybe TRBD1 (5 bases). Germline V gene data show CDR1 as ENHRY and CDR2 as SYGVKD. This CDR3 is 13 amino acids long. The ends were cut back, 0 bases at V and 8 bases at J, with 10 bases in the middle. CDR3 DNA: TGTGCCATCAGTGAGTCGGGGCAGTACGGCTACACCTTC. Protein product: CAISESGQYGYTF.

The chain recombines TRBV6-1 with TRBJ1-2; 7 bases are a match to TRBD1. The CDR3 has 14 amino acids. The junction had 8 bases not matched to a gene; V was cut back by 6 bases and J by 4 bases. Germline CDR1 MNHNS, CDR2 SASEGT. CDR3 protein: CASRRETGSYGYTF. DNA for the CDR3: TGTGCCAGCAGACGAGAGACAGGGTCCTATGGCTACACCTTC.

In the case of this clonotype: At one end the junction does not follow the germline gene, possibly because of a read error. V and J are TRBV7-7 and TRBJ1-1, with TRBD1 as a possible D gene (5 bases). CDR1 and CDR2 from the germline V gene are SSHAT and FNYEAQ (reference sequence). This CDR3 has 15 amino acids. CDR3 DNA sequence: TGTGCTAGCAGCTTCCCTCGGGACCGGAACACTGAAGCTTTCTTT. Translated, it gives CASSFPRDRNTEAFF.

The rearrangement links TRBV10-3 to TRBJ2-5, with D possibly matching TRBD2 (6 bases). The CDR3 consists of 16 residues. From germline, CDR1 is ENHRY and CDR2 SYGVKD. V was trimmed by 3 bases and J by 5 bases, leaving 19 bases between them. CDR3 in DNA: TGTGCCATCAGTGACAGGACCCGGGGGATGATGGAGACCCAGTACTTC. This encodes CAISDRTRGMMETQYF.

The V gene is TRBV30, the J gene TRBJ2-7; 7 bases align to TRBD2. With V trimmed by 0 bases and J by 4 bases, 6 bases remained unmatched. Germline V gene lookup returns CDR1 GTSNPN and CDR2 SVGIG (reference sequence). The CDR3 is 14 residues long. The CDR3 sequence is CAWSVTAGEYEQYF. DNA of the CDR3: TGTGCCTGGAGTGTAACCGCGGGAGAGTACGAGCAGTACTTC.

The genes are TRBV30 and TRBJ1-5; perhaps TRBD1 as D (5 bases). V dropped 0 bases and J dropped 2 bases, with 14 bases sitting between them. The CDR3 has 16 amino acids. In germline, CDR1 is GTSNPN, CDR2 SVGIG (reference sequence). The CDR3, as DNA: TGTGCCTGGAGTGTACCAAGGCCGGGGGGCAATCAGCCCCAGCATTTT. This translates into CAWSVPRPGGNQPQHF.

CDR3 sequence: CASSYVHEQYF. CDR3 DNA: TGTGCCAGCAGTTACGTCCACGAGCAGTACTTC. This chain uses TRBV6-2 or TRBV6-3 with TRBJ2-7, with D hard to call. There are 11 residues in the CDR3. The V gene's germline CDR1 is MNHEY and CDR2 SVGEGT. The ends were cut back, 2 bases at V and 5 bases at J, with 4 bases in the middle.

CDR3 region: CASILRQGNGYTF. CDR3 nucleotides: TGTGCCAGCATTCTTCGACAGGGGAATGGCTACACCTTC. The chain employs TRBV2 and TRBJ1-2; TRBD1 agrees at 8 bases. CDR3 size: 13 residues. Trimming at V came to 7 bases and at J to 6 bases, leaving 7 bases not matched to a gene. The germline gives CDR1 SNHLY, CDR2 FYNNEI.

The chain has TRBV2 and TRBJ1-4, with a tentative D call TRBD1 (5 bases). The CDR3 runs to 13 residues. CDR1 is SNHLY, CDR2 FYNNEI, per germline. V was trimmed by 6 bases and J by 7 bases, leaving 12 bases between them. The CDR3 region is CASRGVSGEKLFF. The CDR3 nucleotides read TGTGCCAGCAGGGGGGTGTCCGGTGAAAAACTGTTTTTT.

The table lists this clonotype with a count of one. The rearrangement uses TRBV12-3 or TRBV12-4 and TRBJ1-1; TRBD1 might be the D (6 bases). The germline V and J ends were trimmed by 6 bases and 5 bases, with 16 bases remaining between them. CDR3 length equals 14 residues. The CDR3 here is CASRPLWGRTEAFF. CDR3 nucleotides: TGTGCCAGCAGACCCCTTTGGGGGCGGACTGAAGCTTTCTTT.